The T cell receptor (beta chain) under discussion was sequenced for a study of blood T cell repertoires in COVID-19. On the study more broadly: The United States, Italy and Spain provided the acute and convalescent COVID-19 samples.

The V end was cut by 0 bases, the J end by 1 base, with 17 bases between. The CDR3 loop spans 17 amino acids. Per the germline V gene, CDR1 is SGHDT and CDR2 is YYEEEE. This clone was counted between two and nine times. TCRdb's copy holds only in-frame clones and misses some; the assay was immunoSEQ multiplex PCR. The profile shows about 180,000 clones, roughly 79% of them singletons. The receptor comes from a woman aged 70-85 years with acute or convalescent COVID-19. This sequence joins TRBV5-6 and TRBJ2-7, with a possible D match to TRBD1 (6 bases). Material for sequencing was peripheral blood. Written as DNA, the CDR3 is TGTGCCAGCAGCTTGGTGGGACACGCACAAACTTCCTACGAGCAGTACTTC. Its translation is CASSLVGHAQTSYEQYF.